This T cell receptor (beta chain) comes out of a study of T cell responses to AZD1222 COVID-19 vaccine. About the research overall: Second-dose schedules of about 4 or about 12 weeks were combined.

CDR3 size: 17 residues. The V gene's germline CDR1 is SGHRS and CDR2 YFSETQ. V was cut by 0 bases and J by 6 bases, with 18 bases left in between. Measured with immunoSEQ multiplex PCR; TCRdb has only the in-frame clones, and not every one. The sample has 25,000 to 35,000 clones; around nine tenths are singletons. The chain has TRBV5-1 and TRBJ2-2, with D unclear. Source: peripheral blood, taken on day 0 of AZD1222 vaccination. This clonotype originated in an adult in good health. The CDR3 loop reads CASSLALSGFNAGELFF. CDR3 nucleotides: TGCGCCAGCAGCTTGGCCTTGTCCGGCTTTAACGCCGGGGAGCTGTTTTTT.